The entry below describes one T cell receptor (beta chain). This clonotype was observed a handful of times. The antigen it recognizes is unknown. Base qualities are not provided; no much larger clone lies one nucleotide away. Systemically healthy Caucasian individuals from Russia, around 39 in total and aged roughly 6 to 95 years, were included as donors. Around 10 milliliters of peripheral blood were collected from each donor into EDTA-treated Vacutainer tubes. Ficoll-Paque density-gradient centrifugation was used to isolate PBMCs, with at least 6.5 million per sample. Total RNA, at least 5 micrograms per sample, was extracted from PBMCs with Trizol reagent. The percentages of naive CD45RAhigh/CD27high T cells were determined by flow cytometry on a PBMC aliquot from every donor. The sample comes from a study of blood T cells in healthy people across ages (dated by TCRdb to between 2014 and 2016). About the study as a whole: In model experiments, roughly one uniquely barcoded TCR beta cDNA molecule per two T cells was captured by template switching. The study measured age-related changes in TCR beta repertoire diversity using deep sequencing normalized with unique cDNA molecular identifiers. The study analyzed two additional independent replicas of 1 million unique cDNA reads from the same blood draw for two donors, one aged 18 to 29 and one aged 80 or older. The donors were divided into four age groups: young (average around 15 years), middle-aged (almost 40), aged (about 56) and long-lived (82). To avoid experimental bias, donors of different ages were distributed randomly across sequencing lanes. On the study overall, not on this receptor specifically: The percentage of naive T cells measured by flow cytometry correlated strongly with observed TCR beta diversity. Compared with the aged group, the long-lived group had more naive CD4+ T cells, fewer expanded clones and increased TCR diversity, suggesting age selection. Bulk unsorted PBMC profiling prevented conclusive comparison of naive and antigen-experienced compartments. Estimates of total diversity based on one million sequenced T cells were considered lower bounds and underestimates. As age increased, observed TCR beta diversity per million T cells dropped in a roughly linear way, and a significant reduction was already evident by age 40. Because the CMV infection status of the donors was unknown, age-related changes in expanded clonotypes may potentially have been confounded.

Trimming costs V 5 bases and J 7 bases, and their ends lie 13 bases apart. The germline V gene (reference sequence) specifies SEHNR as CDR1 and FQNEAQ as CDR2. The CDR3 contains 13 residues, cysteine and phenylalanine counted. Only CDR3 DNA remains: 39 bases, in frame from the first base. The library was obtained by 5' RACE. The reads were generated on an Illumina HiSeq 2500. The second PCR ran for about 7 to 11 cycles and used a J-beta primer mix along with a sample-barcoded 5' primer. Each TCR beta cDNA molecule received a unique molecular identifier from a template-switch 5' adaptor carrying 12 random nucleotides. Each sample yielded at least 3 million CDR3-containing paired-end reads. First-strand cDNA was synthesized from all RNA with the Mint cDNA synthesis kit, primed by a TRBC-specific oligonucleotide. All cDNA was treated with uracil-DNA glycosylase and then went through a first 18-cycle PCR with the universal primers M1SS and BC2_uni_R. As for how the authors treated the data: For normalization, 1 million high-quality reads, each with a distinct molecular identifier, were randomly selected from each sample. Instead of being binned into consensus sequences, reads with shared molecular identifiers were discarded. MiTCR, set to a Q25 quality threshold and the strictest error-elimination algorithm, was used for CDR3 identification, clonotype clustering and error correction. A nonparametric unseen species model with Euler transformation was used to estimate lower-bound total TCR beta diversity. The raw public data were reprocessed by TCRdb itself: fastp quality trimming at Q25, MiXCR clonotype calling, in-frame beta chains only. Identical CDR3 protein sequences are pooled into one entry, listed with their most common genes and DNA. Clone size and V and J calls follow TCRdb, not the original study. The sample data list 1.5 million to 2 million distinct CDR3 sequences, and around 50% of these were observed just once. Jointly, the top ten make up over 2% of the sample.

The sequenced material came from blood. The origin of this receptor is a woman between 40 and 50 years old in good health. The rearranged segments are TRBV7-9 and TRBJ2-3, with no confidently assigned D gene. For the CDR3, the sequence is CASSPNNFNTQYF. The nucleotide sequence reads TGTGCCAGCAGCCCCAACAACTTCAATACGCAGTATTTT. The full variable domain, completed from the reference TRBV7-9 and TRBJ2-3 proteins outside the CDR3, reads DTGVSQNPRHKITKRGQNVTFRCDPISEHNRLYWYRQTLGQGPEFLTYFQNEAQLEKSRLLSDRFSAERPKGSFSTLEIQRTEQGDSAMYLCASSPNNFNTQYFGPGTRLTVL.